The source of this T cell receptor (beta chain) is a study of shared clonotypes between healthy human individuals. Study-wide context: In total, the donors were a couple of women and a few men aged 18 to 49. CD8 memory received one plate per donor, CD8 naive two, CD4 memory three and CD4 naive three. Study observations and caveats: It was the non-shared clonotypes that had lower generation probabilities than clonotypes shared by all four donors.

As to this clone: Its target is unknown.

CDR1 is SGHDN and CDR2 is FVKESK in the germline V gene. V lost 5 bases, J lost 1 base, and 8 bases lay in between. The CDR3 spans 13 residues. Method: immunoSEQ multiplex PCR; TCRdb's copy keeps in-frame clones and lacks some. The sample has 500,000 or so clones; 90% to 97% are singletons. CD4+ cells were split into CD45RA+ naive and CD45RA-negative memory subsets. The sequenced sample consisted of naive CD4+ T cells sorted from blood. This sample's subset: CD45RA+ positively selected. This receptor was obtained from a woman aged 30 to 39 in good health. V and J are TRBV14 and TRBJ1-2; perhaps TRBD1 as D (5 bases). The CDR3 spells CASSEQVNYGYTF. The CDR3 region has the DNA TGTGCCAGCAGCGAACAGGTTAACTATGGCTACACCTTC.